These 20 T cell receptor beta chains originate from one sample sequenced in a study of cytomegalovirus exposure and HLA in healthy donors. Use of 60 Vbeta and 13 Jbeta primers characterized the PCR. The data were produced by immunoSEQ multiplex PCR, yet TCRdb's version contains in-frame clones alone and is incomplete. The sample gives around 100,000 clones, over 60% of which show up once; roughly 2.2% is in the top ten. Input material: PBMCs. All receptors come from a woman aged 30 to 39 in good health and CMV-seronegative.

The chain employs TRBV5-4 and TRBJ2-5; 7 bases match TRBD2. Germline V gene data show CDR1 as SGHNT and CDR2 as YYREEE (reference sequence). This CDR3 has 14 amino acids. The trim removed 3 bases at V and 5 bases at J, leaving 7 bases unmatched. CDR3: CASSSSPGGETQYF. CDR3 in DNA: TGTGCCAGCAGCTCATCCCCCGGGGGGGAGACCCAGTACTTC.

The chain employs TRBV11-2 and TRBJ2-7; 8 bases agree with TRBD1. From germline, CDR1 is SGHAT and CDR2 FQNNGV. This CDR3 is built from 14 residues. V lost 2 bases to trimming and J lost 0 bases; unmatched junction nucleotides: 0. The CDR3 DNA sequence: TGTGCCAGCAGCTTAACAGGGGGCTCCTACGAGCAGTACTTC. Translating it yields CASSLTGGSYEQYF. The entire variable domain, with the rest obtained from reference TRBV11-2 and TRBJ2-7, is as follows: EAGVAQSPRYKIIEKRQSVAFWCNPISGHATLYWYQQILGQGPKLLIQFQNNGVVDDSQLPKDRFSAERLKGVDSTLKIQPAKLEDSAVYLCASSLTGGSYEQYFGPGTRLTVT.

Only a few counts were recorded for this clone. CDR3 DNA: TGTGCCAGCAACCGACCGGGACAGGGGCATCAGCCCCAGCATTTT. As protein: CASNRPGQGHQPQHF. The V and J genes are TRBV6-5 and TRBJ1-5; 10 bases line up with TRBD1. The germline CDR1 and CDR2 sequences are MNHEY and SVGAGI. J was trimmed by 5 bases and V by 7 bases; bases with no gene match: 8. The CDR3 has 15 residues.

This clone came up a few times. The chain recombines TRBV11-2 with TRBJ1-2; D is undetermined. The CDR3 runs to 13 residues. Trimming stripped 5 bases from V and 8 bases from J, with 15 bases between. Germline CDR1 SGHAT, CDR2 FQNNGV. The chain's CDR3 is CASSLGFAGGYTF. CDR3 sequence (DNA): TGTGCCAGCAGCCTAGGGTTCGCGGGAGGCTACACCTTC.

The chain joins TRBV5-6 to TRBJ2-1; 9 bases line up with TRBD1. After removal of 5 bases from V and 7 bases from J, the junction contained 10 bases not matched to a gene. The CDR3 is made up of 15 amino acids. Germline V gives CDR1 SGHDT, CDR2 YYEEEE. The CDR3 DNA reads TGTGCCAGCAGGCTCCCGGGACAGGGTGATAATGAGCAGTTCTTC. This sequence encodes CASRLPGQGDNEQFF.

This chain joins TRBV25-1 and TRBJ2-7; D is perhaps TRBD2 (6 bases). The V gene's germline CDR1 is MGHDK and CDR2 SYGVNS. The CDR3 length is 13 residues. V was trimmed by 10 bases and J by 3 bases, leaving 16 bases between them. This CDR3 is CATKGGIDYEQYF. In DNA, the CDR3 is TGTGCCACCAAAGGAGGGATCGACTACGAGCAGTACTTC.

This clone was counted once. The chain has TRBV30 and TRBJ2-1; D is ambiguous. V was cut by 1 base and J by 4 bases, with 8 bases left in between. Per the germline V gene, CDR1 is GTSNPN and CDR2 is SVGIG (reference sequence). The CDR3 totals 13 residues. CDR3 sequence reads: CAWSGVAYNEQFF. The CDR3 coding sequence is TGTGCCTGGAGTGGGGTAGCTTACAATGAGCAGTTCTTC.

The rearrangement uses TRBV6-5 and TRBJ1-5; TRBD1 agrees at 7 bases. The CDR3 is made up of 13 amino acids. J was trimmed by 3 bases and V by 6 bases; bases with no gene match: 2. Germline V gene sequence: CDR1 MNHEY, CDR2 SVGAGI. This chain's CDR3 is CASRGQANQPQHF. The CDR3 DNA reads as TGTGCCAGCAGAGGACAGGCCAATCAGCCCCAGCATTTT.

This clone has just a few counts. The chain employs TRBV7-8 and TRBJ1-2; D remains unclear. The germline V gene has CDR1 SGHVS and CDR2 FQNEAQ. V dropped 5 bases and J dropped 3 bases, with 13 bases sitting between them. This CDR3 has 14 residues. In DNA form, the CDR3 reads TGTGCCAGCAGCCTCCCGGGGATGGACTATGGCTACACCTTC. Protein product: CASSLPGMDYGYTF.

The chain uses TRBV11-1 and TRBJ2-3; 8 nucleotides align to TRBD2. The CDR3 runs to 15 residues. Germline V CDR1 and CDR2: SGHAT, FQDESV (reference sequence). J was trimmed by 3 bases and V by 6 bases; bases with no gene match: 8. CDR3 in DNA: TGTGCCAGCAGTCGGGGGGGGGCCAGTACAGATACGCAGTATTTT. Translated, it gives CASSRGGASTDTQYF. Looking up the rest from reference TRBV11-1 and TRBJ2-3 gives the full variable domain: EAEVAQSPRYKITEKSQAVAFWCDPISGHATLYWYRQILGQGPELLVQFQDESVVDDSQLPKDRFSAERLKGVDSTLKIQPAELGDSAMYLCASSRGGASTDTQYFGPGTRLTVL.

This clone was counted only a few times. The V and J genes are TRBV6-5 and TRBJ1-6; 10 nucleotides match TRBD1. Germline-derived CDR1 and CDR2 are MNHEY and SVGAGI. Losses at the gene ends were 2 bases for V and 3 bases for J; bases not matched to a gene: 1. The CDR3 covers 16 residues. The CDR3 DNA is TGTGCCAGCAGTTACCGGACAGGGGGCTATAATTCACCCCTCCACTTT. It yields the protein CASSYRTGGYNSPLHF.

The chain carries TRBV5-1 and TRBJ1-6; D remains ambiguous. There are 15 residues in the CDR3. From germline, CDR1 is SGHRS and CDR2 YFSETQ. Trimming removed 5 bases from V and 0 bases from J, with 9 bases in between. The CDR3 bases are TGCGCCAGCAGTCTTTGGCACTCCTATAATTCACCCCTCCACTTT. The encoded protein is CASSLWHSYNSPLHF. The full variable domain, its missing parts supplied by reference TRBV5-1 and TRBJ1-6, is KAGVTQTPRYLIKTRGQQVTLSCSPISGHRSVSWYQQTPGQGLQFLFEYFSETQRNKGNFPGRFSGRQFSNSRSEMNVSTLELGDSALYLCASSLWHSYNSPLHFGNGTRLTVT.

The chain recombines TRBV5-1 with TRBJ1-6, with 8 bases that match TRBD1. Germline V gene lookup returns CDR1 SGHRS and CDR2 YFSETQ. The CDR3 extends over 14 amino acids. J lost 6 bases, V lost 4 bases, and 3 bases had no gene match. Here the CDR3 DNA reads TGCGCCAGCAGCCAGGGGACAGGTAATTCACCCCTCCACTTT. Translation: CASSQGTGNSPLHF.

The V and J genes are TRBV5-6 and TRBJ1-5; the D gene is possibly TRBD1 (5 bases). Looked up from germline, CDR1 is SGHDT and CDR2 is YYEEEE. V dropped 9 bases and J dropped 0 bases, with 7 bases sitting between them. The CDR3 has 12 residues. The CDR3 DNA reads TGTGCCATCGACAGTAGCAATCAGCCCCAGCATTTT. Protein: CAIDSSNQPQHF. Complete variable domain (other parts from reference TRBV5-6 and TRBJ1-5): DAGVTQSPTHLIKTRGQQVTLRCSPKSGHDTVSWYQQALGQGPQFIFQYYEEEERQRGNFPDRFSGHQFPNYSSELNVNALLLGDSALYLCAIDSSNQPQHFGDGTRLSIL.

The J gene is TRBJ2-3, the V gene TRBV9; D might be TRBD2 (5 bases). This CDR3 is built from 13 residues. Deletions cut 3 bases from V and 0 bases from J, with 5 bases between. The V gene's germline CDR1 is SGDLS and CDR2 YYNGEE. CDR3: CASSGTSTDTQYF. CDR3 in DNA: TGTGCCAGCAGCGGGACTAGCACAGATACGCAGTATTTT.

The sample holds a few counts of this clone. The chain carries TRBV5-1 and TRBJ2-7, with 7 bases aligning to TRBD2. J gave up 0 bases and V 4 bases, and 7 bases lay outside the gene matches. Germline V lookup: CDR1 SGHRS, CDR2 YFSETQ. There are 15 residues in the CDR3. CDR3 in DNA: TGCGCCAGCAGCCCGGAGACTAGCCTCTCCTACGAGCAGTACTTC. Residues: CASSPETSLSYEQYF. The entire variable domain, with the rest obtained from reference TRBV5-1 and TRBJ2-7, is as follows: KAGVTQTPRYLIKTRGQQVTLSCSPISGHRSVSWYQQTPGQGLQFLFEYFSETQRNKGNFPGRFSGRQFSNSRSEMNVSTLELGDSALYLCASSPETSLSYEQYFGPGTRLTVT.

For this clone: The junction shows a germline mismatch at one end, possibly a read error. The gene calls are TRBV7-2 and TRBJ2-7; no firm D call. This CDR3 region has 13 residues. Germline V CDR1 and CDR2: SGHTA, FQGNSA. This CDR3 reads CASSYRVPYERYF. CDR3 coding DNA: TGTGCCAGCAGCTATCGGGTTCCGTACGAGCGGTACTTC. Filled out from reference TRBV7-2 and TRBJ2-7, the complete variable domain reads GAGVSQSPSNKVTEKGKDVELRCDPISGHTALYWYRQSLGQGLEFLIYFQGNSAPDKSGLPSDRFSAERTGGSVSTLTIQRTQQEDSAVYLCASSYRVPYERYFGPGTRLTVT.

The chain carries TRBV4-1 and TRBJ2-3, with 7 bases aligning to TRBD2. V shed 0 bases, J shed 2 bases, and the junction held 11 bases outside the gene matches. The CDR3 length is 18 residues. Germline loops: CDR1 MGHRA, CDR2 YSYEKL. CDR3 sequence (DNA): TGCGCCAGCAGCCAAGATGGCCGGGCGGGAGTTGTCACAGATACGCAGTATTTT. Residues: CASSQDGRAGVVTDTQYF.

This rearrangement joins TRBV7-8 to TRBJ2-2; 7 bases match TRBD2. V trimming: 5 bases; J trimming: 6 bases; junction bases outside the gene matches: 12. Germline V gives CDR1 SGHVS, CDR2 FQNEAQ. The CDR3 contains 16 residues. The CDR3 coding sequence is TGTGCCAGCAGCCTATCCCCAGGACTAGTTTCCGGGGAGCTGTTTTTT. Its translation: CASSLSPGLVSGELFF.

V is TRBV28 and J is TRBJ1-1, with a possible D match to TRBD1 (5 bases). Germline V CDR1 and CDR2: MDHEN, SYDVKM. V was shortened by 5 bases and J by 11 bases, with 15 bases between the two germline ends. The CDR3 covers 12 residues. The CDR3 sequence is CASSPSGLLAFF. CDR3 sequence (DNA): TGTGCCAGCAGTCCCTCGGGACTTCTCGCTTTCTTT.